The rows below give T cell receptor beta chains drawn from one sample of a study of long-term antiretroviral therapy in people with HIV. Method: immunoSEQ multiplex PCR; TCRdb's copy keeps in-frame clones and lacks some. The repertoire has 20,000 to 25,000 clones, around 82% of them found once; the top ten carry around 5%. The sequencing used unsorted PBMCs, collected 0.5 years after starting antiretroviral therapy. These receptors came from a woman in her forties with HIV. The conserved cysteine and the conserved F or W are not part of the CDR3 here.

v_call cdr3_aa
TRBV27 ASSLQGAGNTIY
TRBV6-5 ASKAGTGFYEQY
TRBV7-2 ASSLVQGGETQY
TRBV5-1 ASSLVGTGGATNEKLF
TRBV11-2 ASSQGQTRQPQH
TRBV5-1 ASSLWGADQPQH
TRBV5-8 ASSLWDRENEKLF
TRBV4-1 ASRDSLVAQRSDTQY
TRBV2 ASREREGWNSPLH
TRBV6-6 ANAGGPNNEQF
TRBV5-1 ASSQPGRPNTEAF
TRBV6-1 ASSEGGGGHGSGANVLT
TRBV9 ASSVQYSQPQH
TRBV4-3 ASSQEVDTEAF
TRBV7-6 ASSSYPGGELF
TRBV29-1 SVVTGFGGYT
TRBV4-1 ASSQGIGGGEKLF
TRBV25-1 ASSGGNIQY
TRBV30 AWNRQGDQPQH
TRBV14 ASSQGTWVKDSGANVLT
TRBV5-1 ASRFRDRGESEQF
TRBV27 ASSLSITGGLAYYNEQF
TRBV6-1 ASSIGQALFKGYT
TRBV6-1 ASSVIPGQSNSPLH
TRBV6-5 ASSYSPPGASYEQY
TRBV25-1 ASSPQSGGTEAF
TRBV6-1 ASKTGGPTEAF
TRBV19 ASSDGDSPLH
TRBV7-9 ASSQSFGNSPLH
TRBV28 ASSSGGLGANVLT
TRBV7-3 ASSLSGQTTDTQY
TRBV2 ASRSLGSSNEKLF
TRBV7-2 ASRGQGTDTQY
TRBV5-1 ASSSGGETQY
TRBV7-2 ASSPLGGKTETQY
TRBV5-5 ASSLGLAGGYTQY
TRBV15 ATSSGAGSVEAF
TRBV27 ASSLIRFGTDMNTEAF
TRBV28 ASRPFSTGETGEAF
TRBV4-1 ASSQARLGIFYTEAF
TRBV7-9 ASSSKRRIMDTQY
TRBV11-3 ASSLDPTSGGTDTQY
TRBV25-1 ASSPWGASTDTQY
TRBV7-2 ASSRGATNEKLF
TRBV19 ASSTRTRIFYGYT
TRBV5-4 ASSLGQTNTGELF
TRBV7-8 ASPRGLANTGELF
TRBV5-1 ASSLGIGASGANVLT
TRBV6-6 ASSRDRDSGYT
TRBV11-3 ASSLGTANTGELF
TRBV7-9 ASSLGTGMSTDTQY